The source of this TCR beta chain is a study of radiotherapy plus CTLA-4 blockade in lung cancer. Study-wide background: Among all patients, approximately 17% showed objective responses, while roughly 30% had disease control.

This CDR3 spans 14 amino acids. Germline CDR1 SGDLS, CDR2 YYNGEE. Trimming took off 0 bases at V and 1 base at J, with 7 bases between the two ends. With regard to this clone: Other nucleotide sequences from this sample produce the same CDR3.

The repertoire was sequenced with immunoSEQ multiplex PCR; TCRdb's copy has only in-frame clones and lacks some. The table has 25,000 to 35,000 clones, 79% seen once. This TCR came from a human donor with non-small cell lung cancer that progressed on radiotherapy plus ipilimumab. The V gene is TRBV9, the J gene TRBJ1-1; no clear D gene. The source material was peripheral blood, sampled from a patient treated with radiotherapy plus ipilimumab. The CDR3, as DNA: TGTGCCAGCAGCGTAGCGTACAGGAACACTGAAGCTTTCTTT. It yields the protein CASSVAYRNTEAFF.